These 4 T cell receptor beta chains share one sample of origin, sequenced in a study of cytomegalovirus exposure and HLA in healthy donors. Measured with immunoSEQ multiplex PCR; TCRdb has only the in-frame clones, and not every one. This repertoire shows over 60,000 clones, approximately 96% found once; its top ten account for 4.4%. Sequencing was done on a sample of PBMCs. The receptors come from a man between 18 and 35 years old in good health and CMV-seropositive.

V usage is TRBV9 and J usage is TRBJ1-3; D not certain. The CDR3 extends over 14 amino acids. Trimming removed 2 bases from V and 0 bases from J, with 6 bases in between. The germline V gene has CDR1 SGDLS and CDR2 YYNGEE. CDR3 nucleotides: TGTGCCAGCAGCGTGACGGGCTCTGGAAACACCATATATTTT. It is translated as CASSVTGSGNTIYF.

The chain joins TRBV28 to TRBJ2-5; possibly TRBD2 for D (6 bases). Germline values: CDR1 MDHEN, CDR2 SYDVKM. The CDR3 is 14 amino acids. The germline V and J ends were trimmed by 6 bases and 2 bases, with 13 bases remaining between them. In DNA, the CDR3 is TGTGCCAGCAGCCTCGGGGGTTTACAAGAGACCCAGTACTTC. Its protein product is CASSLGGLQETQYF. Complete variable domain (other parts from reference TRBV28 and TRBJ2-5): DVKVTQSSRYLVKRTGEKVFLECVQDMDHENMFWYRQDPGLGLRLIYFSYDVKMKEKGDIPEGYSVSREKKERFSLILESASTNQTSMYLCASSLGGLQETQYFGPGTRLLVL.

The V and J genes are TRBV9 and TRBJ2-1, with D perhaps TRBD2 (5 bases). CDR3 length: 15 amino acids. The germline V gene encodes CDR1 SGDLS and CDR2 YYNGEE. Between the trimmed V and J ends, which lost 0 bases and 5 bases, there was a span of 12 bases. The CDR3 DNA is TGTGCCAGCAGCGTAGGAGGGTTTTCAGACAATGAGCAGTTCTTC. Amino acid sequence: CASSVGGFSDNEQFF.

CDR3 DNA: TGTGCCAGCAGCGAATATGGACGGGAAAATAATTCACCCCTCCACTTT. Residues: CASSEYGRENNSPLHF. This chain uses TRBV7-8 with TRBJ1-6; D call uncertain. CDR1 and CDR2 from the germline V gene are SGHVS and FQNEAQ. The CDR3 length is 16 residues. The V end lost 5 bases, the J end lost 5 bases, and 16 bases lay between the germline ends.